Below are 20 T cell receptor beta chains sequenced from a single sample in a study of T cells in Graves' hyperthyroidism and ophthalmopathy. Amplified TCR beta CDR3 regions derived from RNA transcripts. First-round RT-PCR of the TCR CDR3 relied on the HTBI primer set. TCRdb ran MiXCR on the multiplex PCR reads and lists one entry per CDR3 protein. The sample has approximately 700,000 distinct CDR3 sequences, roughly 45% seen once. Sequenced material: peripheral blood or thyroid tissue (not recorded which). The receptors originated from an adult man with Graves' disease, either hyperthyroidism or ophthalmopathy (not recorded which).

A few counts support this clonotype. This chain links TRBV7-8 with TRBJ1-5, with D perhaps matching TRBD1 (5 bases). V shed 5 bases and J shed 1 base, with 15 bases lying between them. Germline CDR1 SGHVS, CDR2 FQNEAQ. The CDR3 covers 16 residues. The CDR3 coding sequence is TGTGCCAGCAGCCCGTTGCAGGGCTTCAGCAATCAGCCCCAGCATTTT. Translating it yields CASSPLQGFSNQPQHF.

This clonotype has ten or more counts. V is TRBV7-9 and J is TRBJ2-5; D not certain. V lost 0 bases, J lost 10 bases, and 0 bases lay in between. This CDR3 is 9 amino acids long. CDR1 and CDR2 (germline): SEHNR, FQNEAQ (reference sequence). This chain's CDR3 is CASSLAQYF. In DNA, the CDR3 is TGTGCCAGCAGCTTAGCCCAGTACTTC.

The rearrangement links TRBV9 to TRBJ1-1; 9 bases match TRBD1. Trimming cost V 4 bases and J 5 bases; bases outside gene matches: 12. CDR1 is SGDLS and CDR2 is YYNGEE in the germline V gene. The length of the CDR3 is 16 residues. CDR3 region: CASSQNPTGGSTEAFF. Here the CDR3 DNA reads TGTGCCAGCAGCCAGAACCCGACAGGGGGTTCGACTGAAGCTTTCTTT.

This clonotype appeared a single time. This may stem from a read error, because a much larger clone lies one nucleotide away. The chain recombines TRBV20-1 with TRBJ1-2; TRBD1 matches 8 bases. The germline V gene has CDR1 DFQATT and CDR2 SNEGSKA (reference sequence). This CDR3 comprises 13 residues. Here the CDR3 reads CSTRPQGAGGYTF. The CDR3 DNA reads TGCAGTACTAGGCCCCAGGGGGCGGGTGGCTACACCTTC.

This clonotype came up many times. The chain employs TRBV2 and TRBJ1-1, with D uncertain. Germline lookup yields CDR1 SNHLY and CDR2 FYNNEI. This CDR3 region has 14 residues. V was trimmed by 4 bases and J by 1 base, leaving 10 bases between them. CDR3 DNA: TGTGCCAGCAGTGCACGGCAGACGAACACTGAAGCTTTCTTT. Its translation: CASSARQTNTEAFF.

This clonotype was seen many times. This chain joins TRBV9 and TRBJ1-2, with a possible D match to TRBD1 (5 bases). V lost 0 bases to trimming and J lost 7 bases, with 10 bases between them. This CDR3 has 13 amino acids. Germline V gives CDR1 SGDLS, CDR2 YYNGEE. The CDR3 region is CASSVAPGTGYTF. The CDR3 DNA is TGTGCCAGCAGCGTAGCCCCAGGGACTGGCTACACCTTC.

The chain uses TRBV7-8 and TRBJ1-6; 8 nucleotides match TRBD1. V was pared by 11 bases and J by 10 bases, with 13 bases of the junction left unmatched. This CDR3 spans 14 amino acids. Germline loops: CDR1 SGHVS, CDR2 FQNEAQ. The CDR3 nucleotides read TGTGCCTGGAGTACCGGGACAGGTTCGTCACCCCTCCACTTT. Amino acids: CAWSTGTGSSPLHF.

In its sample, this clonotype was seen once. This may stem from a read error, because a much larger clone lies one nucleotide away. The rearrangement uses TRBV7-6 and TRBJ1-5; 7 bases line up with TRBD1. V was clipped by 4 bases and J by 6 bases; unmatched bases: 3. Germline-derived CDR1 and CDR2 are SGHVS and FNYEAQ. The CDR3 spans 13 residues. In DNA, the CDR3 is TGTGCCAGCAGCTCGGGACAGAGTCAGCCCCAGCATTTT. Translation gives CASSSGQSQPQHF.

Points on this clonotype: This may arise from a read error, as a much more abundant clone is one base away. The rearrangement links TRBV7-8 to TRBJ2-2, with D tentatively TRBD1 or TRBD2 (6 bases each). The V gene's germline CDR1 is SGHVS and CDR2 FQNEAQ. The CDR3 consists of 13 residues. The CDR3: CASSFRDTGGLFF. The CDR3 DNA is TGTGCCAGCAGCTTTAGGGACACCGGGGGGCTGTTTTTT.

This clonotype was counted only a few times. CDR3 region: CASSTGQGGYQETQYF. The CDR3 DNA is TGTGCCAGCAGCACCGGACAGGGTGGTTATCAAGAGACCCAGTACTTC. This chain joins TRBV7-9 and TRBJ2-5; 8 bases map to TRBD1. This CDR3 has 16 amino acids. V shed 5 bases, J shed 2 bases, and the junction held 10 bases outside the gene matches. Germline V lookup: CDR1 SEHNR, CDR2 FQNEAQ (reference sequence).

This clonotype was seen many times. V is TRBV6-5 and J is TRBJ2-5; a weak D match, TRBD1 (6 bases). The CDR3 runs 14 residues. The V gene lost 6 bases and the J gene lost 5 bases, with 16 bases spanning the gap. Germline assignment: CDR1 MNHEY and CDR2 SVGAGI. Here the CDR3 reads CASRANRVRETQYF. The CDR3 coding sequence is TGTGCCAGCAGAGCTAACAGGGTGCGGGAGACCCAGTACTTC.

The chain has TRBV13 and TRBJ1-1; D unresolved. There are 13 residues in the CDR3. Germline lookup yields CDR1 PRHDT and CDR2 FYEKMQ (reference sequence). V shed 2 bases and J shed 8 bases, with 12 bases lying between them. The CDR3 reads CASSLTSRTEAFF. CDR3 nucleotides: TGTGCCAGCAGCTTAACGTCCAGGACCGAAGCTTTCTTT.

This clonotype was counted between two and nine times. This chain uses TRBV7-9 with TRBJ2-7, with 10 nucleotides matching TRBD1. V lost 6 bases and J lost 0; bases outside the gene matches: 5. This CDR3 has 15 amino acids. The germline CDR1 and CDR2 sequences are SEHNR and FQNEAQ (reference sequence). Written as DNA, the CDR3 is TGTGCCAGCAGGCGGGACAGGGGTAGCTCCTACGAGCAGTACTTC. Its translation: CASRRDRGSSYEQYF.

This clonotype has a count of ten or more. The chain combines TRBV6-5 with TRBJ1-2, with TRBD1 identical over 9 bases. Germline trimming cut 6 bases from V and 8 bases from J; bases unmatched to any gene: 7. The CDR3 loop spans 13 amino acids. Germline values: CDR1 MNHEY, CDR2 SVGAGI. CDR3 sequence (DNA): TGTGCCAGCAGGCCGGGACAGGGAGTGGGCTACACCTTC. As protein: CASRPGQGVGYTF.

CDR3 region: CATAGWQGPTQYF. The CDR3 coding sequence is TGTGCCACCGCGGGGTGGCAGGGGCCGACCCAGTACTTC. The J gene is TRBJ2-5, the V gene TRBV15; D tentatively reads TRBD1 or TRBD2 (6 bases each). Germline CDR1 is LNHNV and CDR2 is YYDKDF (reference sequence). This CDR3 spans 13 amino acids. The V and J ends lost 8 bases and 7 bases respectively, with 17 bases between them.

The chain carries TRBV20-1 and TRBJ1-2; a weak D match, TRBD1 (6 bases). The CDR3 length is 12 residues. The V end lost 1 base, the J end lost 6 bases, and 9 bases lay between the germline ends. Looked up from germline, CDR1 is DFQATT and CDR2 is SNEGSKA (reference sequence). The CDR3 region has the DNA TGCAGTGCTAGAGCGGGGGGCGATGGCTACACCTTC. Protein: CSARAGGDGYTF.

The CDR3 here is CSAKRLATGELFF. The DNA for the CDR3 is TGCAGTGCTAAGAGGCTAGCGACCGGGGAGCTGTTTTTT. The chain has TRBV20-1 and TRBJ2-2; TRBD2 might be the D (6 bases). Germline CDR1 is DFQATT and CDR2 is SNEGSKA (reference sequence). This CDR3 has 13 residues. The V and J ends lost 4 bases and 5 bases respectively, with 11 bases between them.

This clonotype was picked up a small number of times. V and J are TRBV7-2 and TRBJ1-2; possibly TRBD1 for D (6 bases). Trimming took off 5 bases at V and 1 base at J, with 11 bases between the two ends. The germline V gene has CDR1 SGHTA and CDR2 FQGNSA. The length of the CDR3 is 14 residues. Written as DNA, the CDR3 is TGTGCCAGCAGCAGGGACACGCGTAACTATGGCTACACCTTC. Its translation: CASSRDTRNYGYTF.

Many counts were recorded for this clonotype. The chain combines TRBV9 with TRBJ1-2; possible D gene TRBD1, 5 bases. Per germline, CDR1 SGDLS and CDR2 YYNGEE. The CDR3 is 14 amino acids. Trimming took off 3 bases at V and 4 bases at J, with 13 bases between the two ends. The CDR3 region is CASSGDPGSYGYTF. The CDR3 DNA reads TGTGCCAGCAGCGGCGATCCAGGGAGCTATGGCTACACCTTC. Complete variable domain (other parts from reference TRBV9 and TRBJ1-2): DSGVTQTPKHLITATGQRVTLRCSPRSGDLSVYWYQQSLDQGLQFLIQYYNGEERAKGNILERFSAQQFPDLHSELNLSSLELGDSALYFCASSGDPGSYGYTFGSGTRLTVV.

This clonotype appeared many times. The gene calls are TRBV19 and TRBJ1-1, with a weak D call TRBD1 (6 bases). Germline V gene sequence: CDR1 LNHDA, CDR2 SQIVND (reference sequence). The CDR3 totals 17 residues. Trimming left V 0 bases short and J 1 base short, with 15 bases between. CDR3 coding DNA: TGTGCCAGTAGTATAGACCGAGCACTGGACAGGAACACTGAAGCTTTCTTT. Residues: CASSIDRALDRNTEAFF.